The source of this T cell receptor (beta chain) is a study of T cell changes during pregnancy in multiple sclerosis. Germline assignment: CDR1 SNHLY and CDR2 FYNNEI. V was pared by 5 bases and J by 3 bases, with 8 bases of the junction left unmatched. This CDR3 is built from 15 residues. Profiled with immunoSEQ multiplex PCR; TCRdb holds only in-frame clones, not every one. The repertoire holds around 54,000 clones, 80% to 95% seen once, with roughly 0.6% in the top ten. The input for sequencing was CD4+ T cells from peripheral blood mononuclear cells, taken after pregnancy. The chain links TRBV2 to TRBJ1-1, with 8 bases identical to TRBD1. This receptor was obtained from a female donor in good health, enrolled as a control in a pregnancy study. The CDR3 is CASSPTLQGDTEAFF. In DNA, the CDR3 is TGTGCCAGCAGTCCAACATTACAGGGGGACACTGAAGCTTTCTTT.